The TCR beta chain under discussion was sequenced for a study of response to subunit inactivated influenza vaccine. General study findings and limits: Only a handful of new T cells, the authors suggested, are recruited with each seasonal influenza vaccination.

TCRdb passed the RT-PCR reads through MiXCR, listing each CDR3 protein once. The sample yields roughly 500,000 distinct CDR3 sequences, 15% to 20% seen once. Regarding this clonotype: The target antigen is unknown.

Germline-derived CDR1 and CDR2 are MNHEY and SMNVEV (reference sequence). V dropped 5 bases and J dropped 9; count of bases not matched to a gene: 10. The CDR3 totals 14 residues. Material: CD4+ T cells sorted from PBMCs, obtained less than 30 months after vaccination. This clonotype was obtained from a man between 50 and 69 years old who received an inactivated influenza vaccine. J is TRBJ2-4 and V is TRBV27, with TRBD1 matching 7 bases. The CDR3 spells CASSASGTVGIQYF. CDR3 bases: TGTGCCAGCAGTGCCTCCGGGACAGTGGGCATTCAGTACTTC.